This paragraph covers one T cell receptor (beta chain) sequence. As yet, its antigen is unknown. These donors, healthy bone marrow donors, were studied. This PCR relied on a set of 60 Vbeta primers and 13 Jbeta primers. The protocol was immunoSEQ multiplex PCR, while the TCRdb copy is restricted to in-frame clones and leaves out a portion. The sample holds roughly 140,000 clones, 70% to 85% seen once. This sample is drawn from a study of cytomegalovirus exposure and HLA in healthy donors. Study-wide results and limits: CMV serostatus was the sole immune exposure data available. A prior analysis recorded that most TCR beta V segments were productive about 90% or about 30% of the time.

CDR1 PRHDT and CDR2 FYEKMQ come from the germline V gene (reference sequence). V was trimmed by 2 bases and J by 4 bases, leaving 6 bases between them. The length of the CDR3 is 12 residues. The specimen was PBMCs. The V gene is TRBV13, the J gene TRBJ2-7; D is unresolved. The receptor's source is a woman between 50 and 59 years old in good health and CMV-seropositive. CDR3 coding DNA: TGTGCCAGCAGCTTAAATCAATACGAGCAGTACTTC. The encoded protein is CASSLNQYEQYF.